This T cell receptor beta chain comes out of a study of blood T cell repertoires in COVID-19. The germline gives CDR1 MNHEY, CDR2 SVGEGT. The CDR3 is 13 residues long. Trimming removed 6 bases at V and 2 bases at J, with 11 bases between. The assay was immunoSEQ multiplex PCR, and TCRdb's table has in-frame clones only and misses some. The sample has approximately 150,000 clones; roughly 89% are singletons. The sequenced sample consisted of peripheral blood. The receptor was isolated from a human donor in a cohort sampled during active COVID-19. The rearrangement links TRBV6-2 or TRBV6-3 to TRBJ2-7, with a possible D match to TRBD2 (5 bases). The CDR3 region has the DNA TGTGCCAGCAGCCAAACGGAGGCCTACGAGCAGTACTTC. Amino acid sequence: CASSQTEAYEQYF.